A selection of T cell receptor beta chains follows, all from one sample in a study of control samples from healthy donors and cancer patients. The method was immunoSEQ multiplex PCR; TCRdb's version includes in-frame clones alone and lacks a portion of them. The table lists 45,000 to 60,000 clones, 85% to 95% of them singletons. Sample: blood. The receptors come from a man aged 30 to 45 in good health. Each CDR3 is given with its conserved first and last residue. Each record gives: D gene, V gene, J gene, clone size, CDR3 protein, CDR3 DNA. A D gene is named only where the DNA matches it firmly. Not all rows give a size; the values are once, few, many and, for expanded clones, a class.

NA,TRBV6-5,TRBJ1-2,NA,CASSYMVQGHYGYTF,TGTGCCAGCAGTTATATGGTCCAGGGACACTATGGCTACACCTTC
NA,TRBV6-5,TRBJ1-2,once,CASSYSEGNYGYTF,TGTGCCAGCAGTTACTCGGAAGGTAACTATGGCTACACCTTC
TRBD1,TRBV19,TRBJ1-1,NA,CASSKNRGTEAFF,TGTGCCAGTAGTAAGAACAGGGGAACTGAAGCTTTCTTT
NA,TRBV28,TRBJ2-1,NA,CASSLGNEQFF,TGTGCCAGCAGTTTAGGGAATGAGCAGTTCTTC
TRBD2,TRBV2,TRBJ2-2,few,CARRDAAGGDTGELFF,TGTGCCCGCCGTGACGCGGCGGGGGGGGACACCGGGGAGCTGTTTTTT
TRBD1,TRBV7-9,TRBJ2-7,NA,CASSPGQGEVDEQYF,TGTGCCAGCAGCCCGGGACAGGGGGAGGTCGACGAGCAGTACTTC
TRBD1,TRBV3-1/TRBV3-2,TRBJ1-2,NA,CASSIIPGQRGYGYTF,TGTGCCAGCAGCATCATCCCGGGACAGCGCGGCTATGGCTACACCTTC
NA,TRBV6-5,TRBJ1-4,NA,CASSYPSGGKLFF,TGTGCCAGCAGTTACCCCTCCGGGGGAAAACTGTTTTTT
NA,TRBV30,TRBJ1-6,NA,CAWSVGASLGNSPLHF,TGTGCCTGGAGTGTCGGCGCTTCCCTGGGGAACTCACCCCTCCACTTT
TRBD2,TRBV11-2,TRBJ2-2,NA,CASSVRLAGNPGELFF,TGTGCCAGCAGCGTACGACTAGCGGGAAACCCCGGGGAGCTGTTTTTT
TRBD1,TRBV29-1,TRBJ1-2,NA,CSVEARQGDGYTF,TGCAGCGTTGAGGCTCGACAGGGAGATGGCTACACCTTC
NA,TRBV21-1,TRBJ2-1,NA,CASSKEAQEFF,TGTGCCAGCAGCAAAGAGGCACAGGAGTTCTTC
NA,TRBV11-2,TRBJ2-2,once,CASQPPGPRIGELFF,TGTGCCAGCCAACCCCCGGGACCTCGGATTGGGGAGCTGTTTTTT
NA,TRBV10-3,TRBJ1-1,once,CAISAGGGNTEAFF,TGTGCCATCAGTGCGGGGGGAGGGAACACTGAAGCTTTCTTT
NA,TRBV7-8,TRBJ2-5,NA,CASNPGGRETQYF,TGTGCCAGCAACCCAGGCGGCCGGGAGACCCAGTACTTC
NA,TRBV6-5,TRBJ1-5,NA,CASSYSRDSNQPQHF,TGTGCCAGCAGTTACTCCAGGGATAGCAATCAGCCCCAGCATTTT
NA,TRBV6-5,TRBJ1-1,NA,CASSQIQGHNDAAFF,TGTGCCAGCTCCCAAATACAGGGACACAATGATGCAGCTTTCTTT
NA,TRBV6-6,TRBJ2-3,NA,CASRKGEGTDTQYF,TGTGCCAGCAGGAAGGGGGAGGGAACAGATACGCAGTATTTT
NA,TRBV6-5,TRBJ2-5,NA,CASRGGLGETQYF,TGTGCCAGCAGGGGGGGGCTAGGGGAGACCCAGTACTTC
NA,TRBV7-2,TRBJ2-5,NA,CASSFGALVEETQYF,TGTGCCAGCAGCTTCGGAGCCTTAGTCGAAGAGACCCAGTACTTC
NA,TRBV6-2/TRBV6-3,TRBJ2-5,once,CASSYPAGSWEETQYF,TGTGCCAGCAGTTACCCTGCGGGGTCGTGGGAAGAGACCCAGTACTTC
NA,TRBV19,TRBJ1-2,NA,CASSLRVVRGYTF,TGTGCCAGTAGTCTCAGGGTCGTGCGTGGCTACACCTTC
NA,TRBV6-5,TRBJ2-7,NA,CASSSNIYEQYF,TGTGCCAGCAGTTCGAACATCTACGAGCAGTACTTC
NA,TRBV11-2,TRBJ1-1,NA,CASSLTGVRGANTEAFF,TGTGCCAGCAGCTTAACAGGAGTACGGGGGGCAAACACTGAAGCTTTCTTT
NA,TRBV2,TRBJ2-7,NA,CASGERGMSYEQYF,TGTGCCAGTGGAGAACGGGGAATGTCCTACGAGCAGTACTTC
NA,TRBV6-5,TRBJ1-6,once,CASSQTRGDSPLHF,TGTGCCAGCAGTCAGACACGGGGGGATTCACCCCTCCACTTT
TRBD1,TRBV24-1,TRBJ2-3,NA,CATQQGAFSTDTQYF,TGTGCCACCCAACAGGGGGCGTTTAGCACAGATACGCAGTATTTT
NA,TRBV4-3,TRBJ2-7,NA,CASSQDSVGGSNEQYF,TGCGCCAGCAGCCAAGATTCCGTGGGGGGCTCAAACGAGCAGTACTTC
NA,TRBV10-3,TRBJ1-2,NA,CAISVGGGPSKGYTF,TGTGCCATCAGTGTCGGAGGGGGGCCCTCTAAGGGCTACACCTTC